This T cell receptor beta chain was retrieved from a study of CD8 T cell repertoires and HIV-1 epitope variants. At the level of the study: Each of Twenty-five Gag and Nef epitope peptides stimulated a separate culture. Autologous T cell-negative cells served as antigen-presenting cells in equal numbers. Tested: three Gag epitope families, Nef HW9 and YT9.

This CDR3 region has 15 residues. In the case of this clone: Its target is not known.

The assay was immunoSEQ multiplex PCR, and TCRdb's table has in-frame clones only and misses some. Of some 4,400 clones listed, around 60% are singletons. General study points: The assay identified only TCR beta chains of antigen-proliferating T cells.

This sequence was found in a male donor with HIV. Sequenced: cultured CD8+ T cells derived from PBMCs. The chain joins TRBV21-1 to TRBJ1-4. TRBV21-1 is given as a pseudogene. This chain's CDR3 is CASTRGGRPNEKLFF. DNA of the CDR3: TGTGCCAGCACCCGAGGGGGGAGGCCTAATGAAAAACTGTTTTTT.